This TCR beta chain was recovered during a study of cytomegalovirus exposure and HLA in healthy donors (dated by TCRdb to 2016 to 2017). At the level of the whole study: The 700 or so repertoires of the first cohort and the approximately 110 validation repertoires were produced on the same platform, according to a later analysis. The study aimed to test whether signatures of past pathogen exposure could be identified by cataloging public T cell receptors. In addition to the first cohort of 666 subjects, a separate validation cohort of approximately 110 different subjects was used. High-throughput TCR immunosequencing, statistical association of individual TCRs with disease status, and machine learning were combined to predict cytomegalovirus infection status.

Libraries were made using the immunoSEQ multiplex PCR assay. The original methods were these. A statistical classification framework was built for diagnosing cytomegalovirus status from the catalog of TCR beta chain sequences. TCRdb re-hosts the immuneACCESS table, in-frame sequences only. Its copies lack some clones; in the studies checked, an unresolved V gene accounts for under half of them, and the cause for the rest is not known. V and J calls and clone size are those listed in that table; D and trimming were worked out from the DNA. Recorded for this sample are about 190,000 clones; roughly 86% of them occurred a single time. The ten largest account for roughly 1.5% of the sample. Counted from cysteine to phenylalanine, this CDR3 has 13 amino acids. The entry retains the CDR3 DNA only, 39 bases that are in frame from base 1. V and J are truncated by 0 bases and 7 bases respectively, leaving an intervening sequence of 8 bases. CDR1 and CDR2, per the germline V gene, are MGHRA and YSYEKL.

Findings and caveats that apply to the study as a whole: While some public TCRs were present in many individuals, most TCR sequences turned up only very rarely across donors. The classifier was reported to diagnose cytomegalovirus status with high specificity and sensitivity in both the original cohort and the validation cohort. In a later analysis, TCRs clustered in the first cohort were found to also tend to co-occur in the 120 validation repertoires, with approximately 95% of cluster scores above 0. In the study, some 160 TCR beta chains were listed as associated with cytomegalovirus. The authors suggested that the approach could potentially be extended to other disease states and immunological phenotypes. A later analysis had no HLA typing for the validation cohort, so co-occurrence there was scored across all 130 or so repertoires. In vitro tests confirmed that a few of the cytomegalovirus-associated TCR beta chains recognize cytomegalovirus antigens.

The donors were included in the validation cohort of approximately 120 subjects, a group kept apart from the 666-subject first cohort. In the case of this clone: Its antigen is still unknown. Base qualities are missing; no much larger clone stands one base away.

Rearrangement joined TRBV4-1 to TRBJ2-3; the D gene cannot be named for sure. Sample: PBMCs. The TCR was taken from a woman under 30 in good health and CMV-seronegative. Here is the DNA: TGCGCCAGCAGCCAAGATCAACAATATACGCAGTATTTT. This is translated as CASSQDQQYTQYF.